This TCR beta chain was identified during a study of T-cell memory formation after mild COVID-19. This clonotype has just one count. As yet, its antigen is unknown. Study-wide points: Some responding clones appeared in pre-infection memory, suggesting cross-reactive memory joined.

Germline V gives CDR1 LNHDA, CDR2 SQIVND (reference sequence). Trimming cost V 5 bases and J 4 bases, with 11 bases left between them. The CDR3 runs to 13 residues. 5'RACE, which relied on constant-segment primers, yielded TCR alpha and TCR beta cDNA libraries carrying sample barcodes and UMIs. TCRdb fed the 5' RACE reads into MiXCR, producing one record per CDR3 protein. This sample has about 430,000 distinct CDR3 sequences, with 20% to 30% found just once. J is TRBJ1-2 and V is TRBV19; unclear D gene. This TCR was recovered from an adult woman who had mild COVID-19 (a few samples of this study predate the infection). Cell type and time point are not known. Sequenced: PBMCs or a T cell subset sorted from them (not recorded which). Here the CDR3 DNA reads TGTGCCAGTAGTCACGAACACACCTATGGCTACACCTTC. This encodes CASSHEHTYGYTF.